What follows is one T cell receptor beta chain and its context. Its specificity is not known. The entry originates in a study of cytomegalovirus exposure and HLA in healthy donors. Notes on the study in general: Indistinguishability led to the exclusion of some V segments, TRBV6-2 and TRBV6-3 included.

The PCR contained 60 Vbeta and 13 Jbeta primers. Produced via immunoSEQ multiplex PCR; TCRdb's table is partial and in-frame only. The repertoire has some 140,000 clones, nearly 80% of them found once; the top ten carry around 13%. Between the trimmed V and J ends, which lost 7 bases and 2 bases, there was a span of 14 bases. Germline CDR1 MDHEN, CDR2 SYDVKM. There are 14 residues in the CDR3. This receptor was taken from a man aged 25-45 years in good health and CMV-seropositive. The chain uses TRBV28 and TRBJ1-2, with D possibly matching TRBD1 (6 bases). Sample: PBMCs. As DNA, the CDR3 is TGTGCCAGCACCTCCGGGACACAGAACTATGGCTACACCTTC. Protein sequence: CASTSGTQNYGYTF.